These 18 T cell receptor beta chains share one sample of origin, sequenced in a study of cytomegalovirus exposure and HLA in healthy donors. 13 Jbeta primers and 60 Vbeta primers were used for the PCR. The data were produced by immunoSEQ multiplex PCR, yet TCRdb's version contains in-frame clones alone and is incomplete. The table has around 90,000 clones, around 80% seen once. Sequencing was performed on PBMCs. The receptors originated from a man aged 30 to 39 in good health and CMV-seronegative.

V and J are TRBV7-9 and TRBJ1-2, with TRBD1 as a possible D gene (6 bases). The V gene's germline CDR1 is SEHNR and CDR2 FQNEAQ (reference sequence). CDR3 length: 15 residues. V lost 5 bases, J lost 4 bases, and 17 bases lay in between. DNA for the CDR3: TGTGCCAGCAGCACCCCGACAGGCTTCGGCTATGGCTACACCTTC. Translation gives CASSTPTGFGYGYTF. Full variable domain (rest looked up from reference TRBV7-9 and TRBJ1-2): DTGVSQNPRHKITKRGQNVTFRCDPISEHNRLYWYRQTLGQGPEFLTYFQNEAQLEKSRLLSDRFSAERPKGSFSTLEIQRTEQGDSAMYLCASSTPTGFGYGYTFGSGTRLTVV.

The V call is TRBV6-5, the J call TRBJ1-2; 7 positions agree with TRBD1. The CDR3 loop spans 16 amino acids. V was clipped by 0 bases and J by 2 bases; unmatched bases: 6. CDR1 and CDR2 from the germline V gene are MNHEY and SVGAGI. CDR3 bases: TGTGCCAGCAGTTACTCGAAGGGGGCTCGCAACTATGGCTACACCTTC. As protein: CASSYSKGARNYGYTF.

The table lists this clone with a few counts. The chain recombines TRBV4-3 with TRBJ1-4, with 10 bases matching TRBD1. The CDR3 is 15 amino acids. CDR1 LGHNA and CDR2 YSLEER come from the germline V gene. The V and J ends lost 0 bases and 5 bases, in that order; junction bases with no gene match: 0. The CDR3, as DNA: TGCGCCAGCAGCCAAGAGGGACAGGGGAATGAAAAACTGTTTTTT. Translation gives CASSQEGQGNEKLFF.

The chain carries TRBV4-1 and TRBJ1-4; tentatively, D is TRBD1 (5 bases). V lost 7 bases to trimming and J lost 6 bases, with 15 bases between them. The CDR3 spans 14 residues. Germline-derived CDR1 and CDR2 are MGHRA and YSYEKL. CDR3 bases: TGCGCCAGCAAGAGGGGAGGGTTGGATGAAAAACTGTTTTTT. This encodes CASKRGGLDEKLFF.

The chain links TRBV27 to TRBJ2-7; maybe TRBD2 (6 bases). The CDR3 contains 13 residues. Looked up from germline, CDR1 is MNHEY and CDR2 is SMNVEV (reference sequence). The V end lost 2 bases, the J end lost 5 bases, and 10 bases lay between the germline ends. The CDR3 nucleotides are TGTGCCAGCAGTTTAGCGGGGTCCAACGAGCAGTACTTC. This translates into CASSLAGSNEQYF.

V is TRBV6-5 and J is TRBJ2-7; 9 nucleotides agree with TRBD2. This CDR3 contains 15 residues. The V gene end was trimmed by 6 bases and the J gene end by 4 bases; junction bases not matched to a gene: 10. In germline, CDR1 is MNHEY, CDR2 SVGAGI. The CDR3 region is CASRGLGLAGYEQYF. CDR3 DNA sequence: TGTGCCAGCAGGGGTCTCGGGCTAGCGGGATACGAGCAGTACTTC.

V and J are TRBV5-1 and TRBJ2-5, with D tentatively TRBD1 (5 bases). Deletions cut 0 bases from V and 6 bases from J, with 9 bases between. The V gene's germline CDR1 is SGHRS and CDR2 YFSETQ. The CDR3 length is 13 residues. The CDR3 reads CASSLAGLQTQYF. DNA for the CDR3: TGCGCCAGCAGCTTGGCAGGGTTGCAGACCCAGTACTTC. The full variable domain, its missing parts supplied by reference TRBV5-1 and TRBJ2-5, is KAGVTQTPRYLIKTRGQQVTLSCSPISGHRSVSWYQQTPGQGLQFLFEYFSETQRNKGNFPGRFSGRQFSNSRSEMNVSTLELGDSALYLCASSLAGLQTQYFGPGTRLLVL.

The rearrangement links TRBV7-9 to TRBJ1-4, with TRBD1 matching 8 bases. The CDR3 loop spans 14 amino acids. Trimming at V came to 5 bases and at J to 10 bases, leaving 9 bases not matched to a gene. CDR1 is SEHNR and CDR2 is FQNEAQ in the germline V gene (reference sequence). Here the CDR3 DNA reads TGTGCCAGCAGCCCGGGACAGGCGGCGGGAAAACTGTTTTTT. Amino acids: CASSPGQAAGKLFF.

The chain recombines TRBV7-9 with TRBJ1-3; D is unresolved. CDR1 is SEHNR, CDR2 FQNEAQ, per germline (reference sequence). The CDR3 consists of 16 residues. Trimming removed 5 bases from V and 0 bases from J, with 14 bases in between. The CDR3: CASSPRSPVSGNTIYF. The CDR3 nucleotides read TGTGCCAGCAGCCCTAGAAGTCCGGTCTCTGGAAACACCATATATTTT.

This chain uses TRBV30 with TRBJ1-1; the D is unclear. CDR3 length: 11 residues. Looked up from germline, CDR1 is GTSNPN and CDR2 is SVGIG (reference sequence). Trimming pared 5 bases from V and 5 bases from J, leaving 9 bases between. CDR3: CAWAYSTEAFF. DNA for the CDR3: TGTGCCTGGGCTTACTCAACTGAAGCTTTCTTT.

The rearrangement links TRBV7-9 to TRBJ2-7; a possible D gene is TRBD2 (6 bases). V was shortened by 4 bases and J by 5 bases, with 15 bases between the two germline ends. The CDR3 contains 14 residues. Germline values: CDR1 SEHNR, CDR2 FQNEAQ (reference sequence). The CDR3 DNA reads as TGTGCCAGCAGCTCAGACCGGGAGTCCGACGAGCAGTACTTC. It translates to CASSSDRESDEQYF.

This chain uses TRBV6-5 with TRBJ1-1, with D perhaps matching TRBD1 (6 bases). V was cut by 2 bases and J by 1 base, with 8 bases left in between. Germline V gene sequence: CDR1 MNHEY, CDR2 SVGAGI. The CDR3 runs 14 residues. The CDR3: CASSYVGQNTEAFF. CDR3 bases: TGTGCCAGCAGTTACGTGGGACAGAACACTGAAGCTTTCTTT.

The rearrangement links TRBV7-9 to TRBJ1-1; D is ambiguous. The V end was cut by 0 bases, the J end by 0 bases, with 8 bases between. The CDR3 runs 15 residues. Looked up from germline, CDR1 is SEHNR and CDR2 is FQNEAQ (reference sequence). CDR3 nucleotides: TGTGCCAGCAGCTTAGCGAGGATAATGAACACTGAAGCTTTCTTT. This translates into CASSLARIMNTEAFF.

As regards this clone: In the same sample, other DNA sequences code for this CDR3. This chain links TRBV30 with TRBJ2-7, with a possible D match to TRBD2 (6 bases). There are 14 residues in the CDR3. Trimming took 0 bases from V and 1 from J, leaving 10 bases between them. CDR1 and CDR2 (germline): GTSNPN, SVGIG (reference sequence). The CDR3 loop is CAWSVGGTSYEQYF. The CDR3 DNA reads as TGTGCCTGGAGTGTTGGAGGGACTTCCTACGAGCAGTACTTC. Together with reference TRBV30 and TRBJ2-7, the CDR3 gives the full variable domain: SQTIHQWPATLVQPVGSPLSLECTVEGTSNPNLYWYRQAAGRGLQLLFYSVGIGQISSEVPQNLSASRPQDRQFILSSKKLLLSDSGFYLCAWSVGGTSYEQYFGPGTRLTVT.

This clone was found once. The V and J genes are TRBV27 and TRBJ1-5; D call uncertain. Trimming took off 1 base at V and 4 bases at J, with 8 bases between the two ends. The CDR3 is made up of 14 amino acids. Germline V gives CDR1 MNHEY, CDR2 SMNVEV (reference sequence). CDR3: CASSLYSQNQPQHF. The CDR3 DNA reads TGTGCCAGCAGTTTATACAGCCAGAATCAGCCCCAGCATTTT.

J is TRBJ2-7 and V is TRBV6-5, with D possibly matching TRBD2 (7 bases). The germline V gene encodes CDR1 MNHEY and CDR2 SVGAGI. CDR3 length: 14 amino acids. The ends were cut back, 2 bases at V and 3 bases at J, with 11 bases in the middle. In DNA, the CDR3 is TGTGCCAGCAGTTACGGGGGGGCTAGCTACGAGCAGTACTTC. Amino acids: CASSYGGASYEQYF.

The J gene is TRBJ1-1, the V gene TRBV6-5; D uncertain. This CDR3 has 13 amino acids. The V gene lost 5 bases and the J gene lost 5 bases, with 12 bases spanning the gap. CDR1 and CDR2 from the germline V gene are MNHEY and SVGAGI. The CDR3 DNA follows: TGTGCCAGCAGTGACATCCCGGGGACTGAAGCTTTCTTT. As protein: CASSDIPGTEAFF.

This chain joins TRBV4-3 and TRBJ1-5; no clear D. The germline V gene encodes CDR1 LGHNA and CDR2 YSLEER. Trimming shortened V by 0 bases and J by 5 bases, and 11 bases separated the two germline ends. This CDR3 is built from 15 residues. The CDR3 sequence is CASSQDRDKYQPQHF. CDR3 bases: TGCGCCAGCAGCCAAGATCGAGACAAATATCAGCCCCAGCATTTT.